A selection of T cell receptor beta chains follows, all from one sample in a study of radiotherapy plus CTLA-4 blockade in lung cancer. Assay: immunoSEQ multiplex PCR; the TCRdb copy retains only in-frame clones and omits some. Of tens of thousands of clones detected, about 80% appear once; the ten largest clones hold roughly 15%. Sequenced material: peripheral blood, taken from a patient treated with radiotherapy plus ipilimumab. All receptors come from a human donor with non-small cell lung cancer that progressed on radiotherapy plus ipilimumab. CDR3s include the opening cysteine and the closing phenylalanine or tryptophan. D genes are given only for firm matches. Rows may omit the clone size; those that give it use once, few, many or a size class.

d_gene | j_gene | abundance | v_gene | CDR3nt | CDR3aa
- | TRBJ2-2 | - | TRBV19 | TGTGCCAGTAGTCCTTTGGACCCTTTTGCCGGGGAGCTGTTTTTT | CASSPLDPFAGELFF
- | TRBJ1-1 | - | TRBV29-1 | TGCAGCGTGGGGGTGAGCACTGAAGCTTTCTTT | CSVGVSTEAFF
- | TRBJ2-5 | - | TRBV20-1 | TGCAGTGCGAATTTTGGGGAGACCCAGTACTTC | CSANFGETQYF
- | TRBJ2-7 | - | TRBV27 | TGTGCCAGCAGTTCGGGCAGGAGAATCTACGAGCAGTACTTC | CASSSGRRIYEQYF
TRBD1 | TRBJ2-5 | few | TRBV28 | TGTGCCAGCAGTTCAGGGGGCACCTTCATCCCTCGGGAGACCCAGTACTTC | CASSSGGTFIPRETQYF
TRBD2 | TRBJ2-5 | - | TRBV29-1 | TGCAGCGTAGCCACAAGCGGGGGGGCCGGGACCCAGTACTTC | CSVATSGGAGTQYF
- | TRBJ1-1 | - | TRBV11-3 | TGTGCCAGCAGCTCCCGAGTCCGCGGGGCTGAAGCTTTCTTT | CASSSRVRGAEAFF
- | TRBJ1-1 | - | TRBV7-8 | TGTGCCAGCAGCCCCGTTAGGGGGACTGAAGCTTTCTTT | CASSPVRGTEAFF
- | TRBJ2-2 | - | TRBV28 | TGTGCCACCGATGGCTCGGTCACCGGGGAGCTGTTTTTT | CATDGSVTGELFF
TRBD1 | TRBJ2-1 | - | TRBV6-6 | TGTGCCAGCAGTCGAACCCCGGGACAGATAAACAATGAGCAGTTCTTC | CASSRTPGQINNEQFF
TRBD2 | TRBJ2-5 | - | TRBV14 | TGTGCCAGCAGCCCCCTTGGGGGGGGAGGCGAGACCCAGTACTTC | CASSPLGGGGETQYF
- | TRBJ2-1 | few | TRBV5-1 | TGCGCCAGCAGCTTGGCCGGGCTAATAAGCTCCTACAATGAGCAGTTCTTC | CASSLAGLISSYNEQFF
TRBD1 | TRBJ1-4 | few | TRBV4-3 | TGCGCCAGCAGCAAAGGGGTGTCCAGGGGGCGCGGGGAAAAACTGTTTTTT | CASSKGVSRGRGEKLFF
- | TRBJ2-7 | few | TRBV11-2 | TGTGCCAGCAGCCCCGAGTGGGTCCCCTCCTACGAGCAGTACTTC | CASSPEWVPSYEQYF
- | TRBJ2-2 | - | TRBV30 | TGTGCCTGGAGTGTAATGGGGCGGAAGAACACCGGGGAGCTGTTTTTT | CAWSVMGRKNTGELFF
- | TRBJ2-7 | - | TRBV30 | TGTGCCTGGAGTAGCAGCGGCTACTACGAGCAGTACTTC | CAWSSSGYYEQYF
- | TRBJ1-3 | - | TRBV28 | TGTGCCAGCAGTTTGGGTAGTTCTGGAAATACCATATATTTT | CASSLGSSGNTIYF
- | TRBJ2-6 | - | TRBV28 | TGTGCCAGCAGACAGGGTTCCGGGGCCAACGTCCTGACTTTC | CASRQGSGANVLTF
- | TRBJ2-7 | - | TRBV19 | TGTGCCAGTAGTCTGTCCACACAGGTCTACGAGCAGTACTTC | CASSLSTQVYEQYF
TRBD1 | TRBJ1-5 | once | TRBV5-6 | TGTGCCAGCAGTTTTCAGGGGGGAGTTGATCAGCCCCAGCATTTT | CASSFQGGVDQPQHF
- | TRBJ1-1 | - | TRBV7-9 | TGTGCCAGCAGGTGGGGGGCTGACACTGAAGCTTTCTTT | CASRWGADTEAFF
TRBD2 | TRBJ2-1 | - | TRBV6-5 | TGTGCCAGCAGAGGACTAGCGGAATTTCCAGAGCAGTTCTTC | CASRGLAEFPEQFF
- | TRBJ1-6 | once | TRBV13 | TGTGCCAGCAGCTTAGGTGGGCGGGTCTATAATTCACCCCTCCACTTT | CASSLGGRVYNSPLHF